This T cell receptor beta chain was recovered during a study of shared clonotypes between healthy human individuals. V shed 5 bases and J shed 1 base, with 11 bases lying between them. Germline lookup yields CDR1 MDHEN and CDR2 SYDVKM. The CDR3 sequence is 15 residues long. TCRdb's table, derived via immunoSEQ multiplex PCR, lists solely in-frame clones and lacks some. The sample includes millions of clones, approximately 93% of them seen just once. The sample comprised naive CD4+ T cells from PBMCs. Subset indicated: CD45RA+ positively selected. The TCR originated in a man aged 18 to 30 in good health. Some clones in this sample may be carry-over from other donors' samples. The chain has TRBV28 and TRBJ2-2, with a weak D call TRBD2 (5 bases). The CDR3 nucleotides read TGTGCCAGCAGTCGTGTCGGGAAGAACACCGGGGAGCTGTTTTTT. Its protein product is CASSRVGKNTGELFF.